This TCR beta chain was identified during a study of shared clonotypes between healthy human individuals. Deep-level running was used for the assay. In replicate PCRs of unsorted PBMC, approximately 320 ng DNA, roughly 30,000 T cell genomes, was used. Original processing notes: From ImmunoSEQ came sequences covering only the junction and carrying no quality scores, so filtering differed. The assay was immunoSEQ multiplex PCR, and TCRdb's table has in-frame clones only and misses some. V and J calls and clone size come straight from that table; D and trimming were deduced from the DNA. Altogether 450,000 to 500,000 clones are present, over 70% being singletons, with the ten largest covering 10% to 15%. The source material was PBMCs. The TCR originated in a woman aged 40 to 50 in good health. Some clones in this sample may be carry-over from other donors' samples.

CDR3 in amino acids: CASSTPKTGMKDNEQFF. The CDR3 nucleotides are TGTGCCAGCAGCACACCAAAGACAGGGATGAAGGACAATGAGCAGTTCTTC. The J gene is TRBJ2-1, the V gene TRBV7-9; 7 nucleotides line up with TRBD1. The CDR3 sequence is 17 residues long. Germline CDR1 is SEHNR and CDR2 is FQNEAQ (reference sequence). V lost 5 bases to trimming and J lost 5 bases; unmatched junction nucleotides: 15.